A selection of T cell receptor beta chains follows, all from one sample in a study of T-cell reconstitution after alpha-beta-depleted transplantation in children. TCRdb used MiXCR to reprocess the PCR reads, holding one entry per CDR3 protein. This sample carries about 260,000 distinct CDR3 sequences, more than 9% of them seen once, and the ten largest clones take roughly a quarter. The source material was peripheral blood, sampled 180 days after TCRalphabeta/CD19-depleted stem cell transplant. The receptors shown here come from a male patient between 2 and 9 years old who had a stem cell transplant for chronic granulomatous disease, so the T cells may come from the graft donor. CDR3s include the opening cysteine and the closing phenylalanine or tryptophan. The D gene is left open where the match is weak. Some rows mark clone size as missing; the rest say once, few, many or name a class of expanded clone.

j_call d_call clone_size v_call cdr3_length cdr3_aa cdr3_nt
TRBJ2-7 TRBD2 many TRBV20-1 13 CSARAGVDYEQYF TGCAGTGCTAGGGCGGGGGTCGACTACGAGCAGTACTTC
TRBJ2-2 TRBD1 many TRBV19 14 CASSIQGAGGELFF TGTGCCAGTAGTATTCAGGGGGCAGGTGGGGAGCTGTTTTTT
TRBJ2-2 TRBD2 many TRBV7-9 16 CASGWLAGANTGELFF TGTGCCAGCGGGTGGCTAGCGGGAGCGAACACCGGGGAGCTGTTTTTT
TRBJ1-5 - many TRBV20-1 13 CSASEDGNQPQHF TGCAGTGCTTCCGAAGACGGAAATCAGCCCCAGCATTTT
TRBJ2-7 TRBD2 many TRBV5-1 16 CASSLERRGGNYEQYF TGCGCCAGCAGCTTGGAGAGGCGGGGAGGGAACTACGAGCAGTACTTC
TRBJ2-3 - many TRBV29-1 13 CSVYREEADTQYF TGCAGCGTTTACAGGGAGGAAGCAGATACGCAGTATTTT
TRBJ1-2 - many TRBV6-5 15 CASSYDGWADYGYTF TGTGCCAGCAGTTACGATGGGTGGGCTGACTATGGCTACACCTTC
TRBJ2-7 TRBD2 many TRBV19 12 CASLAGVCEQYF TGTGCCAGCTTAGCGGGAGTCTGCGAGCAGTACTTC
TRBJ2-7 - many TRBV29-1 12 CSVAGTPYEQYF TGCAGCGTTGCCGGGACCCCCTACGAGCAGTACTTC
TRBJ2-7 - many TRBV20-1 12 CSAGLDGYEQYF TGCAGTGCTGGATTGGACGGCTACGAGCAGTACTTC
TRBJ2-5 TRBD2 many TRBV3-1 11 CASSLGLKVSF TGTGCCAGCAGCCTGGGACTAAAAGTCTCCTTC
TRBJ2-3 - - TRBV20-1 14 CSARFGPGTDTQYF TGCAGTGCTAGATTTGGCCCCGGGACGGATACGCAGTATTTT
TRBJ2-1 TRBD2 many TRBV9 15 CASSVSGRSYNEQFF TGTGCCAGCAGCGTTAGCGGGCGCTCCTACAATGAGCAGTTCTTC
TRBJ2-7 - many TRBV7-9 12 CASSNWADEQYF TGTGCCAGCAGCAATTGGGCAGACGAGCAGTACTTC
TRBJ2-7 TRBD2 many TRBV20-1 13 CSTSASGGYEQYF TGCAGTACTAGTGCGTCGGGAGGGTACGAGCAGTACTTC
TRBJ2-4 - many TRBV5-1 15 CASSLTGNEENIQYF TGCGCCAGCAGCTTAACAGGGAACGAGGAAAACATTCAGTACTTC
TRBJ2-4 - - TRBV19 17 CASSASEVSSRWDIQYF TGTGCCAGTAGTGCGTCTGAAGTAAGCTCCCGTTGGGACATTCAGTACTTC
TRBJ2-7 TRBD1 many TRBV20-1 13 CSAKQGAGYEQYF TGCAGTGCTAAACAGGGGGCTGGGTACGAGCAGTACTTC
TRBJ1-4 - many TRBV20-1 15 CSATVDSATNEKLFF TGCAGTGCTACAGTGGACAGCGCAACTAATGAAAAACTGTTTTTT
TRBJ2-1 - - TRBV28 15 CASSLAAGPFDEQFF TGTGCCAGCAGTTTAGCAGCAGGGCCCTTCGATGAGCAGTTCTTC
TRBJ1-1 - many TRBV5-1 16 CASSFLPGTSNTEAFF TGCGCCAGCAGCTTCCTACCAGGGACATCGAACACTGAAGCTTTCTTT
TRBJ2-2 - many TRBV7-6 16 CASSLGAGMNTGELFF TGTGCCAGCAGCTTAGGGGCCGGGATGAACACCGGGGAGCTGTTTTTT
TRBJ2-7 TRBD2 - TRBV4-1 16 CASSQEKIAGAYEQYF TGCGCCAGCAGCCAGGAAAAGATAGCGGGAGCCTACGAGCAGTACTTC
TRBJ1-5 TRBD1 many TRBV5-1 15 CASSWGQAGGQPQHF TGCGCCAGCAGCTGGGGACAGGCCGGGGGTCAGCCCCAGCATTTT
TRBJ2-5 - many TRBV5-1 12 CASSQYQETQYF TGTGCCAGCTCACAGTACCAAGAGACCCAGTACTTC
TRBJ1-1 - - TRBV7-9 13 CASSPWTDTEAFF TGTGCCAGCAGCCCGTGGACGGACACTGAAGCTTTCTTT
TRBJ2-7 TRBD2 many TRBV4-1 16 CASSNPSGAPTYEQYF TGCGCCAGCAGCAATCCTAGCGGGGCCCCCACCTACGAGCAGTACTTC
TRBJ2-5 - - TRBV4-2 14 CDSSQVSGKEAQYF TGTGACAGCAGCCAAGTGTCGGGAAAAGAGGCCCAGTACTTC
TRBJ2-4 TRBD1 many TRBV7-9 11 CASSLAGQQYF TGTGCCAGCAGCTTAGCGGGACAGCAGTACTTC
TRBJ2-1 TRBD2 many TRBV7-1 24 CASSSPVPSRREYSLGGSYNEQFF TGTGCCAGCAGCTCCCCAGTCCCCTCTCGGCGGGAGTATTCCCTCGGGGGTTCCTACAATGAGCAGTTCTTC
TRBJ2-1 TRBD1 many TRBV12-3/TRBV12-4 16 CASSLDGQGVYNEQFF TGTGCCAGCAGTTTAGACGGACAGGGAGTCTACAATGAGCAGTTCTTC
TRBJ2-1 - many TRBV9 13 CASSVVEGNEQFF TGTGCCAGCAGCGTAGTTGAGGGGAATGAGCAGTTCTTC
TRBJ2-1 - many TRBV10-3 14 CAISEFGTHNEQFF TGTGCCATCAGTGAGTTCGGGACTCACAATGAGCAGTTCTTC
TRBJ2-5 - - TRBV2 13 CASSEDLRQTQYF TGTGCCAGCAGTGAGGACCTCCGGCAGACCCAGTACTTC
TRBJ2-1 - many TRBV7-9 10 CASSFDEQFF TGTGCCAGCAGCTTCGATGAGCAGTTCTTC
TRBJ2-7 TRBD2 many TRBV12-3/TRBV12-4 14 CASSLAGGPYEQYF TGTGCCAGCAGTCTAGCGGGGGGTCCCTACGAGCAGTACTTC
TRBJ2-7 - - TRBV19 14 CAAGQSRLPYEQYF TGTGCCGCCGGACAGTCGAGGCTCCCCTACGAGCAGTACTTC
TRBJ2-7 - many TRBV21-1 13 CASSTDRAYEQYF TGTGCCAGCAGCACGGACAGGGCCTACGAGCAGTACTTC
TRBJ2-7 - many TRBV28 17 CASNLSPIAQARYEQYF TGTGCCAGCAATCTCAGCCCTATAGCTCAAGCCCGCTACGAGCAGTACTTC
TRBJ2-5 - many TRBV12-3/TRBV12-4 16 CASSPLGGGSIETQYF TGTGCCAGCAGTCCCCTAGGGGGAGGGAGTATAGAGACCCAGTACTTC
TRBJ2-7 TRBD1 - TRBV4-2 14 CASSHLGTAYEQYF TGTGCCAGCAGCCACCTGGGGACAGCCTACGAGCAGTACTTC
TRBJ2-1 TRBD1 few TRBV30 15 CAWSGDRGSYNEQFF TGTGCCTGGAGTGGGGACAGAGGCTCCTACAATGAGCAGTTCTTC
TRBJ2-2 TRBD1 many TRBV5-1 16 CASSLPGTGDAGELFF TGCGCCAGCAGCTTGCCCGGGACAGGGGACGCCGGGGAGCTGTTTTTT
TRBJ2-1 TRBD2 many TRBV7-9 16 CASSKPGLAGINEQFF TGTGCCAGCAGCAAGCCGGGACTAGCGGGGATAAATGAGCAGTTCTTC
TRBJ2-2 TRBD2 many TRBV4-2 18 CASSQVAGTRFRTGELFF TGTGCCAGCAGCCAAGTAGCCGGGACTAGATTTAGGACCGGGGAGCTGTTTTTT
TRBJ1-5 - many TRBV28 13 CASTFMGNQPQHF TGTGCCAGCACCTTCATGGGGAACCAGCCCCAGCATTTT
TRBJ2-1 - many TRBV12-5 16 CASGLVPGPSYNEQFF TGTGCTAGTGGTTTGGTACCCGGTCCCTCCTACAATGAGCAGTTCTTC
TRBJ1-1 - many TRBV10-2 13 CASGQNRDTEAFF TGCGCCAGCGGGCAAAACAGGGATACTGAAGCTTTCTTT
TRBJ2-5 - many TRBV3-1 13 CASSSGRVETQYF TGTGCCAGCTCGTCTGGCAGGGTCGAGACCCAGTACTTC
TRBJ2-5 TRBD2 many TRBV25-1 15 CASSAGTSGSETQYF TGTGCCAGCAGTGCTGGGACTAGCGGATCAGAGACCCAGTACTTC
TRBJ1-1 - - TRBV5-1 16 CASTPRGRRGYTEAFF TGCGCCAGCACCCCCCGAGGACGGCGGGGGTACACTGAAGCTTTCTTT
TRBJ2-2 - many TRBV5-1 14 CASSFAGNTGELFF TGCGCCAGCAGCTTCGCGGGGAACACCGGGGAGCTGTTTTTT
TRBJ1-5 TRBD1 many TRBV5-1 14 CASSLTGLDQPQHF TGCGCCAGCAGCCTGACAGGGCTCGATCAGCCCCAGCATTTT